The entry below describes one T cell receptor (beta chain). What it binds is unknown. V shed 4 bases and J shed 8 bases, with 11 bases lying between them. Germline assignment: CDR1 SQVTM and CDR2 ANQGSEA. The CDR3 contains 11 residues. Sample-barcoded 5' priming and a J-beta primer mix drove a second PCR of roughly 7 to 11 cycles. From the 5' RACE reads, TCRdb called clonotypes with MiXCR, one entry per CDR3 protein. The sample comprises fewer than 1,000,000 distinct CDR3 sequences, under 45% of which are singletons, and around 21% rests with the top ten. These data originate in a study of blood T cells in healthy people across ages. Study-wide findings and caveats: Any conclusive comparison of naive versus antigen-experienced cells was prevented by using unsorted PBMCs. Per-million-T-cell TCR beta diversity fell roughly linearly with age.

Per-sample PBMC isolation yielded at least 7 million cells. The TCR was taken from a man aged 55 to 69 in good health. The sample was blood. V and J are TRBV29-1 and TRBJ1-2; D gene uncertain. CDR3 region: CSVVWVGGYTF. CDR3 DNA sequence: TGCAGCGTTGTTTGGGTAGGGGGCTACACCTTC.